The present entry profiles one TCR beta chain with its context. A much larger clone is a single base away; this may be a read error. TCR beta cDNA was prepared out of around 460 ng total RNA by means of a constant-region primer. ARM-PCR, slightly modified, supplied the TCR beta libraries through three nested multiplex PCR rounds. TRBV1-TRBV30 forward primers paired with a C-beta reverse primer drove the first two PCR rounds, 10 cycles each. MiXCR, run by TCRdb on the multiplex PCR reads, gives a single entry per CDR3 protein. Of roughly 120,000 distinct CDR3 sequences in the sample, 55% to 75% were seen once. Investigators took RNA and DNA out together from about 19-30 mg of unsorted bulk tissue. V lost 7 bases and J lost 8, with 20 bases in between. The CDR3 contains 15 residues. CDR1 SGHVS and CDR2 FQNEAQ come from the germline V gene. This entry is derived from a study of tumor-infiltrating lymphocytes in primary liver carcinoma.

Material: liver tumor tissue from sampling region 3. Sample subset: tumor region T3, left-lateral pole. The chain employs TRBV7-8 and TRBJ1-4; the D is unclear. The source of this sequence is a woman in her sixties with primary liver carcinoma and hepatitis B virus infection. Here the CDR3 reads CASNQPPWTGEKLFF. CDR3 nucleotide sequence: TGTGCCAGCAACCAACCTCCCTGGACTGGGGAAAAACTGTTTTTT. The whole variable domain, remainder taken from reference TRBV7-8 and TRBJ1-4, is GAGVSQSPRYKVAKRGQDVALRCDPISGHVSLFWYQQALGQGPEFLTYFQNEAQLDKSGLPSDRFFAERPEGSVSTLKIQRTQQEDSAVYLCASNQPPWTGEKLFFGSGTQLSVL.